The rows below give T cell receptor beta chains drawn from one sample of a study of CD8 T cells in ankylosing spondylitis. TCRdb redid the calling of the 5' RACE reads with MiXCR, one entry per CDR3 protein. The sample has about 220,000 distinct CDR3 sequences; approximately 7.3% are singletons. Sequencing was carried out using blood, either unsorted or a sorted T cell fraction (not recorded which). The receptors come from a male donor with ankylosing spondylitis. Each CDR3 is given with its conserved first and last residue. D genes are given only for firm matches. Some rows have no size entry. The others give once, few or many, or a class for an expanded clone.

cdr3_length clone_size d_call j_call v_call cdr3_aa cdr3_nt
13 . . TRBJ1-1 TRBV12-3/TRBV12-4 CASSLGRDKEAFF TGTGCCAGCAGTTTGGGTAGGGACAAGGAAGCTTTCTTT
14 many . TRBJ1-5 TRBV27 CASSDTDSNQPQHF TGTGCCAGCAGTGACACGGATAGCAATCAGCCCCAGCATTTT
15 many TRBD2 TRBJ2-1 TRBV4-3 CASSQDSGRAIEQFF TGCGCCAGCAGCCAAGACAGCGGGAGGGCCATTGAGCAGTTCTTC
14 many . TRBJ1-5 TRBV28 CASSLQVRYQPQHF TGTGCCAGCAGTTTACAGGTTAGATATCAGCCCCAGCATTTT
15 many . TRBJ1-2 TRBV27 CASSLLGGGNYGYTF TGTGCCAGCAGTTTATTAGGTGGGGGGAACTATGGCTACACCTTC
14 many TRBD1 TRBJ1-1 TRBV7-9 CASSFNRGATEAFF TGTGCCAGCAGCTTCAACAGGGGGGCAACTGAAGCTTTCTTT
14 many . TRBJ2-1 TRBV7-9 CASSFGGNYNEQFF TGTGCCAGCAGTTTCGGAGGAAACTACAATGAGCAGTTCTTC
15 . . TRBJ2-1 TRBV5-5 CASGLVGSFYNEQFF TGTGCCAGCGGCCTTGTCGGGTCTTTTTACAATGAGCAGTTCTTC
16 many . TRBJ1-6 TRBV4-3 CASSHAVQGLNSPLHF TGCGCCAGCAGCCATGCCGTCCAGGGCCTTAATTCACCCCTCCACTTT
12 . TRBD2 TRBJ2-7 TRBV7-6 CASSLGGLEQYF TGTGCCAGCAGCTTGGGGGGACTAGAGCAGTACTTC
16 many . TRBJ2-7 TRBV4-3 CASSQDPGGVAYEQYF TGCGCCAGCAGCCAAGATCCCGGGGGTGTAGCCTACGAGCAGTACTTC
13 many TRBD2 TRBJ2-1 TRBV4-3 CASSQDSGREQFF TGCGCCAGCAGCCAAGATAGCGGGAGGGAGCAGTTCTTC
14 many . TRBJ1-1 TRBV10-3 CAISDESQNTEAFF TGTGCCATCAGTGACGAGTCCCAGAACACTGAAGCTTTCTTT
15 many . TRBJ2-7 TRBV7-9 CASSPTRPLGDEQYF TGTGCCAGCAGTCCGACCCGTCCCCTCGGGGATGAGCAGTACTTC
15 few TRBD1 TRBJ1-1 TRBV2 CASSEATGGITEAFF TGTGCCAGCAGTGAAGCCACAGGGGGCATCACTGAAGCTTTCTTT
13 many . TRBJ2-5 TRBV24-1 CATSDSGVETQYF TGTGCCACCAGTGATTCTGGGGTCGAGACCCAGTACTTC